The 10 T cell receptor beta chains in this list originate from one sample, sequenced in a study of siplizumab effects on memory and regulatory T cells. The assay was immunoSEQ multiplex PCR, and TCRdb's table has in-frame clones only and misses some. The table includes 100,000 to 120,000 clones, roughly 92% detected once. Sequences were obtained from CD4+ T cells sorted from blood. The receptors come from a human donor in good health.

This clone was observed once. The chain is built from TRBV5-1 and TRBJ2-2; no definite D call. With 4 bases removed from V and 3 bases from J, the gap between germline ends came to 7 bases. Per the germline V gene, CDR1 is SGHRS and CDR2 is YFSETQ. The CDR3 sequence is 13 residues long. In nucleotides, the CDR3 is TGCGCCAGCAGCCTCAGAGACACCGGGGAGCTGTTTTTT. Its protein product is CASSLRDTGELFF.

The chain links TRBV25-1 to TRBJ1-3; D is ambiguous. Trimming removed 3 bases at V and 0 bases at J, with 9 bases between. Germline CDR1 reads MGHDK; CDR2 reads SYGVNS. The CDR3 consists of 15 residues. The CDR3 sequence: CASSDPGSSGNTIYF. As DNA, the CDR3 is TGTGCCAGCAGTGACCCTGGGAGCTCTGGAAACACCATATATTTT.

The V gene is TRBV5-1, the J gene TRBJ2-1; perhaps TRBD2 as D (6 bases). The CDR3 is made up of 15 amino acids. Trimming took off 4 bases at V and 2 bases at J, with 13 bases between the two ends. Germline V gives CDR1 SGHRS, CDR2 YFSETQ. The CDR3 sequence: CASSTGLGAYNEQFF. The CDR3, as DNA: TGCGCCAGCAGCACGGGACTGGGGGCCTACAATGAGCAGTTCTTC.

This sequence joins TRBV2 and TRBJ1-6; D possibly corresponds to TRBD1 (6 bases). This CDR3 region has 13 residues. The germline V gene encodes CDR1 SNHLY and CDR2 FYNNEI. Trimming took 7 bases from V and 18 from J, leaving 22 bases between them. In nucleotides, the CDR3 is TGTGCCAGCACCCGAGGGGGTGGGTTGTCTTCCCACTTT. Amino acids: CASTRGGGLSSHF.

The chain has TRBV7-2 and TRBJ1-6, with a possible D match to TRBD1 (6 bases). Germline V gives CDR1 SGHTA, CDR2 FQGNSA. The CDR3 has 15 amino acids. Trimming took off 3 bases at V and 11 bases at J, with 17 bases between the two ends. Here the CDR3 reads CASSFRGAQGTPLHF. CDR3 nucleotides: TGTGCCAGCAGCTTCAGAGGGGCCCAGGGGACACCCCTCCACTTT.

V gene TRBV7-9 combines with J gene TRBJ2-5; possibly TRBD1 for D (6 bases). Germline V gene sequence: CDR1 SEHNR, CDR2 FQNEAQ (reference sequence). The CDR3 has 13 amino acids. The germline V and J ends were trimmed by 7 bases and 2 bases, with 11 bases remaining between them. CDR3 in DNA: TGTGCCAGCACCAACAGGGATCAAGAGACCCAGTACTTC. Translating it yields CASTNRDQETQYF.

This rearrangement joins TRBV19 to TRBJ1-2, with a possible D match to TRBD1 (6 bases). The germline gives CDR1 LNHDA, CDR2 SQIVND (reference sequence). The CDR3 runs 16 residues. The V end lost 7 bases, the J end lost 2 bases, and 20 bases lay between the germline ends. The CDR3 loop is CASNTQGRNLNYGYTF. As DNA, the CDR3 is TGTGCCAGTAACACCCAGGGGAGAAACTTAAACTATGGCTACACCTTC.

V is TRBV18 and J is TRBJ2-3; tentatively, D is TRBD2 (5 bases). Germline V gene lookup returns CDR1 KGHSH and CDR2 LQKENI. V shed 3 bases and J shed 0 bases, with 16 bases lying between them. This CDR3 is built from 17 residues. This CDR3 is CASSPGSQRVSTDTQYF. The CDR3 nucleotides read TGTGCCAGCTCACCTGGGAGCCAACGTGTTAGCACAGATACGCAGTATTTT.

The chain has TRBV10-1 and TRBJ2-5; D ambiguous. CDR3 size: 11 residues. V was shortened by 3 bases and J by 5 bases, with 4 bases between the two germline ends. Germline CDR1 reads WNHNN; CDR2 reads SYGVQD (reference sequence). This CDR3 reads CASSDGETQYF. In nucleotides, the CDR3 is TGCGCCAGCAGTGATGGGGAGACCCAGTACTTC.

The gene calls are TRBV19 and TRBJ1-5; possible D gene TRBD1, 5 bases. The germline gives CDR1 LNHDA, CDR2 SQIVND (reference sequence). CDR3 length: 11 amino acids. V was shortened by 7 bases and J by 11 bases, with 12 bases between the two germline ends. The CDR3 DNA reads TGTGCCAGTACCCTCCAGGGAACCCAGCATTTT. It translates to CASTLQGTQHF. The full variable domain, its missing parts supplied by reference TRBV19 and TRBJ1-5, is DGGITQSPKYLFRKEGQNVTLSCEQNLNHDAMYWYRQDPGQGLRLIYYSQIVNDFQKGDIAEGYSVSREKKESFPLTVTSAQKNPTAFYLCASTLQGTQHFGDGTRLSIL.